The 14 T cell receptor beta chains given below trace back to one sample, sequenced in a study of OX40 agonist ivuxolimab in advanced cancers. Generated by immunoSEQ multiplex PCR, the TCRdb table keeps only in-frame clones and is missing some. Here the sample spans about 26,000 clones, around nine tenths being singletons. The sample was CD4+ or CD8+ T cells sorted from blood, taken in a trial of the OX40 agonist ivuxolimab. Every receptor here comes from an adult with an advanced solid tumor such as melanoma, head and neck, liver or kidney cancer.

The chain has TRBV6-5 and TRBJ2-7; D is ambiguous. Germline loops: CDR1 MNHEY, CDR2 SVGAGI. The CDR3 has 13 residues. V was trimmed by 6 bases and J by 5 bases, leaving 14 bases between them. CDR3 DNA sequence: TGTGCCAGCAGCCAATCTGGGTTCCACGAGCAGTACTTC. Its translation: CASSQSGFHEQYF.

V is TRBV6-1 and J is TRBJ2-7; D is uncertain. V gave up 6 bases and J gave up 2 bases, with 14 bases separating them. The germline gives CDR1 MNHNS, CDR2 SASEGT. CDR3 length equals 14 residues. CDR3 sequence reads: CASRQRKSPYEQYF. CDR3 bases: TGTGCCAGCAGGCAGCGAAAAAGCCCCTACGAGCAGTACTTC.

The V call is TRBV30, the J call TRBJ2-3; 9 positions agree with TRBD2. There are 18 residues in the CDR3. With V trimmed by 5 bases and J by 1 base, 16 bases remained unmatched. Germline CDR1 is GTSNPN and CDR2 is SVGIG (reference sequence). As DNA, the CDR3 is TGTGCCTGGGCAGGACTAGCGAAATTCCCTTTCGGCACAGATACGCAGTATTTT. Protein product: CAWAGLAKFPFGTDTQYF. The variable domain in full, completed from reference TRBV30 and TRBJ2-3, reads SQTIHQWPATLVQPVGSPLSLECTVEGTSNPNLYWYRQAAGRGLQLLFYSVGIGQISSEVPQNLSASRPQDRQFILSSKKLLLSDSGFYLCAWAGLAKFPFGTDTQYFGPGTRLTVL.

The chain uses TRBV11-2 and TRBJ2-7, with a weak D call TRBD1 (5 bases). Looked up from germline, CDR1 is SGHAT and CDR2 is FQNNGV. V was shortened by 0 bases and J by 3 bases, with 12 bases between the two germline ends. The CDR3 length is 15 residues. The CDR3 protein is CASSLDRRTNYEQYF. The CDR3 nucleotides are TGTGCCAGCAGCTTAGATCGACGGACAAACTACGAGCAGTACTTC. Based on the CDR3 plus reference TRBV11-2 and TRBJ2-7, the full variable domain is EAGVAQSPRYKIIEKRQSVAFWCNPISGHATLYWYQQILGQGPKLLIQFQNNGVVDDSQLPKDRFSAERLKGVDSTLKIQPAKLEDSAVYLCASSLDRRTNYEQYFGPGTRLTVT.

The chain links TRBV27 to TRBJ2-7; D is possibly TRBD1 (6 bases). V shed 4 bases and J shed 1 base, with 11 bases lying between them. This CDR3 has 14 residues. Germline-derived CDR1 and CDR2 are MNHEY and SMNVEV (reference sequence). CDR3 bases: TGTGCCAGCAGTTGGGGGACAAATTCCTACGAGCAGTACTTC. Translation: CASSWGTNSYEQYF.

The genes are TRBV13 and TRBJ1-4; the D is unclear. Looked up from germline, CDR1 is PRHDT and CDR2 is FYEKMQ (reference sequence). CDR3 length: 12 amino acids. Trimming cost V 4 bases and J 11 bases, with 11 bases left between them. CDR3 sequence: CASSYLRGKLFF. CDR3 sequence (DNA): TGTGCCAGCAGCTACCTCCGAGGGAAACTGTTTTTT.

The genes are TRBV25-1 and TRBJ2-1, with 7 positions matching TRBD2. Germline values: CDR1 MGHDK, CDR2 SYGVNS. V trimming: 5 bases; J trimming: 6 bases; junction bases outside the gene matches: 4. CDR3 length: 13 residues. The DNA of the CDR3 is TGTGCCAGCAGTTTACTAGCGTTCAATGAGCAGTTCTTC. Translation gives CASSLLAFNEQFF.

This sequence joins TRBV27 and TRBJ2-3; D not certain. From germline, CDR1 is MNHEY and CDR2 SMNVEV (reference sequence). CDR3 length: 14 amino acids. The germline V and J ends were trimmed by 5 bases and 2 bases, with 11 bases remaining between them. CDR3 sequence: CASSPMGTTDTQYF. DNA for the CDR3: TGTGCCAGCAGTCCAATGGGTACCACAGATACGCAGTATTTT.

V is TRBV29-1 and J is TRBJ2-7, with 7 bases identical to TRBD1. The CDR3 sequence is 14 residues long. Germline CDR1 SQVTM, CDR2 ANQGSEA. With 5 bases clipped from V and 3 bases from J, the junction kept 10 bases outside the gene matches. CDR3 nucleotide sequence: TGCAGCGTTTCCGGGACAGAGACTAACTACGAGCAGTACTTC. This sequence encodes CSVSGTETNYEQYF.

The chain has TRBV7-9 and TRBJ1-5; tentative D call: TRBD1 (6 bases). CDR3 length: 15 residues. Trimming took off 5 bases at V and 5 bases at J, with 16 bases between the two ends. In germline, CDR1 is SEHNR, CDR2 FQNEAQ (reference sequence). CDR3 sequence: CASSPPGGTHQPQHF. CDR3 DNA sequence: TGTGCCAGCAGCCCCCCGGGGGGCACCCATCAGCCCCAGCATTTT.

This clone was detected once. This rearrangement joins TRBV9 to TRBJ2-5; possible D gene TRBD1, 5 bases. Deletions cut 4 bases from V and 4 bases from J, with 14 bases between. The CDR3 is 14 residues long. Per the germline V gene, CDR1 is SGDLS and CDR2 is YYNGEE. The CDR3 region is CASSFSGSPETQYF. The CDR3 DNA reads TGTGCCAGCAGCTTCTCAGGGTCCCCAGAGACCCAGTACTTC.

This clone was detected once. The rearrangement links TRBV2 to TRBJ2-1; D may be TRBD1 (5 bases). The length of the CDR3 is 13 residues. Trimming shortened V by 4 bases and J by 7 bases, and 11 bases separated the two germline ends. Germline CDR1 reads SNHLY; CDR2 reads FYNNEI. This chain's CDR3 is CASSVSGRNEQFF. CDR3 DNA: TGTGCCAGCAGTGTATCAGGGCGGAATGAGCAGTTCTTC.

The chain has TRBV28 and TRBJ2-3; no clear D. CDR1 MDHEN and CDR2 SYDVKM come from the germline V gene. The CDR3 has 13 residues. V was shortened by 7 bases and J by 4 bases, with 12 bases between the two germline ends. Here the CDR3 DNA reads TGTGCCAGCATCTCCCGACTGGCAGATACGCAGTATTTT. It translates to CASISRLADTQYF.

J is TRBJ2-7 and V is TRBV29-1, with D tentatively TRBD2 (5 bases). Trimming removed 7 bases at V and 0 bases at J, with 13 bases between. This CDR3 spans 13 amino acids. CDR1 is SQVTM, CDR2 ANQGSEA, per germline. This CDR3 is CSARGLSSYEQYF. CDR3 nucleotides: TGCAGCGCTCGGGGTCTTAGCTCCTACGAGCAGTACTTC.